These 14 T cell receptor beta chains were all obtained from the same sample, sequenced in a study of blood T cell repertoires in COVID-19. Clones were read by immunoSEQ multiplex PCR, and TCRdb kept only the in-frame ones, dropping some. The data show around 160,000 clones, roughly 87% seen once. Sequences were obtained from PBMCs or T cells enriched from blood (not recorded which). These receptors came from a middle-aged woman who had been exposed to COVID-19.

This chain connects TRBV7-2 to TRBJ1-5; D gene ambiguous. The CDR3 has 15 amino acids. Trimming took 5 bases from V and 3 from J, leaving 14 bases between them. From germline, CDR1 is SGHTA and CDR2 FQGNSA. The CDR3 spells CASSQSGFYNQPQHF. As DNA, the CDR3 is TGTGCCAGCAGCCAGAGCGGGTTCTACAATCAGCCCCAGCATTTT.

This clone appeared once. The chain combines TRBV19 with TRBJ2-7, with 8 bases that match TRBD1. With V trimmed by 9 bases and J by 1 base, 11 bases remained unmatched. Germline CDR1 and CDR2: LNHDA and SQIVND (reference sequence). This CDR3 comprises 15 residues. The CDR3 sequence: CASMNDRGSSYEQYF. The CDR3 DNA is TGTGCCAGCATGAACGACAGGGGATCTTCCTACGAGCAGTACTTC.

The sample holds one count of this clone. This chain links TRBV11-2 with TRBJ2-2; 8 bases are shared with TRBD1. The ends lost 4 bases at V and 4 bases at J; junction bases unmatched: 11. Germline-derived CDR1 and CDR2 are SGHAT and FQNNGV. The CDR3 consists of 17 residues. The CDR3 sequence: CASSSYRTGSFTGELFF. The CDR3 DNA reads as TGTGCCAGCAGCTCATATAGGACAGGGTCGTTCACCGGGGAGCTGTTTTTT.

This clone has just one count. The chain recombines TRBV14 with TRBJ1-2; D gene unclear. CDR3 length: 17 residues. Trimming shortened V by 3 bases and J by 0 bases, and 17 bases separated the two germline ends. Germline CDR1 SGHDN, CDR2 FVKESK. As DNA, the CDR3 is TGTGCCAGCAGCCAGGCGGGCAGTGGGTCATCTAACTATGGCTACACCTTC. Translated: CASSQAGSGSSNYGYTF.

The rearrangement uses TRBV3-1 (or the pseudogene TRBV3-2) and TRBJ2-5; D ambiguous. Germline CDR1 reads LGHDT; CDR2 reads YNNKEL (reference sequence). V dropped 0 bases and J dropped 5 bases, with 13 bases sitting between them. The CDR3 totals 15 residues. DNA of the CDR3: TGTGCCAGCAGCCAAGATTCCGAACTCCGTGAGACCCAGTACTTC. This encodes CASSQDSELRETQYF.

The chain carries TRBV5-1 and TRBJ2-2; TRBD2 matches 9 bases. J was trimmed by 5 bases and V by 0 bases; bases with no gene match: 2. CDR1 and CDR2 (germline): SGHRS, YFSETQ. The CDR3 is 15 residues long. The CDR3 nucleotides are TGCGCCAGCAGCTTGGGGACTAGCGCGACCGGGGAGCTGTTTTTT. Translation: CASSLGTSATGELFF.

CDR3 DNA: TGCGCCAGCAGCTTTATCCAGGGGGACACCGGGGAGCTGTTTTTT. Its translation is CASSFIQGDTGELFF. This chain uses TRBV5-1 with TRBJ2-2, with 7 bases lining up with TRBD1. V was clipped by 2 bases and J by 3 bases; unmatched bases: 4. The germline V gene has CDR1 SGHRS and CDR2 YFSETQ. The CDR3 consists of 15 residues.

The chain uses TRBV7-2 and TRBJ2-7; tentative D call: TRBD1 (5 bases). Germline lookup yields CDR1 SGHTA and CDR2 FQGNSA. V was trimmed by 4 bases and J by 0 bases, leaving 13 bases between them. The CDR3 totals 15 residues. The CDR3 here is CASSSSTADSYEQYF. DNA of the CDR3: TGTGCCAGCAGCTCCTCGACAGCAGACTCCTACGAGCAGTACTTC.

The chain recombines TRBV4-1 with TRBJ1-2; D perhaps matches TRBD1 (6 bases). The CDR3 covers 15 residues. CDR1 is MGHRA and CDR2 is YSYEKL in the germline V gene. Trimming took off 1 base at V and 2 bases at J, with 11 bases between the two ends. The CDR3 bases are TGCGCCAGCAGCCAAGGTGGCAGGGGCAACTATGGCTACACCTTC. This encodes CASSQGGRGNYGYTF.

This clone was observed a single time. The chain links TRBV15 to TRBJ2-2, with 9 bases identical to TRBD1. Unmatched junction bases numbered 0, after V lost 3 bases and J lost 1 base. This CDR3 has 15 residues. Germline V gene sequence: CDR1 LNHNV, CDR2 YYDKDF (reference sequence). The CDR3 DNA reads as TGTGCCACCAGCAGGGGACAGGGGAACACCGGGGAGCTGTTTTTT. It specifies CATSRGQGNTGELFF.

The V and J genes are TRBV7-9 and TRBJ1-2; unclear D gene. In germline, CDR1 is SEHNR, CDR2 FQNEAQ (reference sequence). Trimming pared 3 bases from V and 8 bases from J, leaving 19 bases between. CDR3 length: 15 amino acids. CDR3 region: CASSFWAGEFRGYTF. CDR3 coding DNA: TGTGCCAGCAGCTTCTGGGCAGGCGAATTTAGGGGCTACACCTTC. Complete variable domain (other parts from reference TRBV7-9 and TRBJ1-2): DTGVSQNPRHKITKRGQNVTFRCDPISEHNRLYWYRQTLGQGPEFLTYFQNEAQLEKSRLLSDRFSAERPKGSFSTLEIQRTEQGDSAMYLCASSFWAGEFRGYTFGSGTRLTVV.

In its sample, this clone was seen once. The V and J genes are TRBV18 and TRBJ2-2, with 9 positions matching TRBD1. The V segment lost 4 bases and the J segment 4 bases; nucleotides outside the gene matches: 1. The CDR3 runs 14 residues. The germline V gene encodes CDR1 KGHSH and CDR2 LQKENI. The CDR3 DNA follows: TGTGCCAGCTCACGGACAGGGGCCACCGGGGAGCTGTTTTTT. It translates to CASSRTGATGELFF. Full variable domain (rest looked up from reference TRBV18 and TRBJ2-2): NAGVMQNPRHLVRRRGQEARLRCSPMKGHSHVYWYRQLPEEGLKFMVYLQKENIIDESGMPKERFSAEFPKEGPSILRIQQVVRGDSAAYFCASSRTGATGELFFGEGSRLTVL.

The rearrangement joins TRBV6-5 to TRBJ1-3, with 8 bases matching TRBD1. Germline V gene lookup returns CDR1 MNHEY and CDR2 SVGAGI. Germline trimming cut 5 bases from V and 3 bases from J; bases unmatched to any gene: 6. The CDR3 spans 15 residues. The DNA for the CDR3 is TGTGCCAGCAGTCCGTTCAGGGGGCTTGGAAACACCATATATTTT. Translated: CASSPFRGLGNTIYF.

V is TRBV9 and J is TRBJ2-1, with 8 bases fitting TRBD2. The ends lost 7 bases at V and 1 base at J; junction bases unmatched: 10. Germline-derived CDR1 and CDR2 are SGDLS and YYNGEE. This CDR3 comprises 16 residues. The CDR3 coding sequence is TGTGCCAGCGGGGCCCCCGGGAGGGTATCCTACAATGAGCAGTTCTTC. The encoded protein is CASGAPGRVSYNEQFF.